This paragraph covers one T cell receptor (beta chain) sequence. Its antigen is unknown. Between the trimmed V and J ends, which lost 0 bases and 10 bases, there was a span of 10 bases. The CDR3 consists of 13 residues. The germline gives CDR1 LGHNA, CDR2 YNFKEQ. Lung cancer patients with chemo-refractory metastatic non-small-cell disease were given focal radiation plus CTLA-4 blockade with ipilimumab. Only in-frame clones appear in the TCRdb table, and some are missing; sequencing was by immunoSEQ multiplex PCR. Among roughly 51,000 clones listed, 70% to 90% were seen once. The sample belongs to a study of radiotherapy plus CTLA-4 blockade in lung cancer. Study-level findings and limits: Strongest reported response predictors: early blood clone changes and post-radiation interferon-beta. Expansion in blood of tumor-derived TCR clones was seen after radiotherapy plus ipilimumab.

The sequenced sample was peripheral blood, obtained from a patient treated with radiotherapy plus ipilimumab. The rearrangement uses TRBV4-2 and TRBJ2-1; no reliable D call. The origin of this receptor is a human donor with non-small cell lung cancer that progressed on radiotherapy plus ipilimumab. Some clones in this sample may be carry-over from other donors' samples. Here the CDR3 reads CASSQEATAEQFF. CDR3 coding DNA: TGTGCCAGCAGCCAAGAAGCGACTGCGGAGCAGTTCTTC.